These 10 T cell receptor beta chains share one sample of origin, sequenced in a study of T cell repertoires in cytomegalovirus infection (dated by TCRdb to 2018 to 2020). These receptors are not linked to any known antigen. The treatment or condition label, read with the paper, signifies: in vitro stimulation with specific CMV peptide epitopes to enrich CMV-specific T cells. The instrument given in TCRdb is Illumina HiSeq 1500. TCRdb took the public reads, trimmed them with fastp at Q25, ran MiXCR for clone calling and kept in-frame beta chains. Each CDR3 protein gets just one entry, which takes the most common genes and DNA from the rows behind it. The sample profile shows about 700,000 distinct CDR3 sequences; roughly a third of them were found once. The ten largest clones capture roughly 18% of the sample. The sequences come from cultured PBMCs, collected from culture after CMV antigen stimulation. The origin of the receptors is a human donor in good health (CMV status not recorded). Some clones in this sample may be carry-over from other donors' samples.

The CDR3 coding sequence is TGTGCCAGCGAAGGGAGCTCCTACAATGAGCAGTTCTTC. Translating it yields CASEGSSYNEQFF. The chain employs TRBV12-3 or TRBV12-4 and TRBJ2-1, with TRBD2 as a possible D gene (5 bases). Trimming pared 8 bases from V and 0 bases from J, leaving 8 bases between. This CDR3 contains 13 residues.

This chain links TRBV28 with TRBJ1-5; tentatively, D is TRBD1 (5 bases). The CDR3 spans 14 residues. The germline V and J ends were trimmed by 6 bases and 5 bases, with 14 bases remaining between them. CDR1 and CDR2 from the germline V gene are MDHEN and SYDVKM. The CDR3 protein is CASSSGRGDQPQHF. CDR3 in DNA: TGTGCCAGCAGCTCCGGACGGGGGGATCAGCCCCAGCATTTT.

This clonotype has only a few counts. The genes are TRBV6-1 and TRBJ1-3; D gene ambiguous. With 3 bases removed from V and 4 bases from J, the gap between germline ends came to 13 bases. CDR3 length: 15 residues. Germline CDR1 is MNHNS and CDR2 is SASEGT. For the CDR3, the DNA is TGTGCCAGCAGTGATGCCCTGAGCGGAGGAAACACCATATATTTT. Amino acid sequence: CASSDALSGGNTIYF.

The chain couples TRBV7-8 to TRBJ2-7; D unclear. From germline, CDR1 is SGHVS and CDR2 FQNEAQ. The V and J ends lost 1 base and 6 bases respectively, with 16 bases between them. The CDR3 has 15 residues. The CDR3 is CASSLDGIVSGEQYF. The CDR3 DNA reads as TGTGCCAGCAGCTTAGATGGGATTGTCTCTGGCGAGCAGTACTTC.

The chain employs TRBV4-2 and TRBJ1-5, with 7 bases lining up with TRBD1. The CDR3 is 15 residues long. Germline assignment: CDR1 LGHNA and CDR2 YNFKEQ. With V trimmed by 0 bases and J by 4 bases, 3 bases remained unmatched. The CDR3 region is CASSQEEGANQPQHF. The CDR3 nucleotides read TGTGCCAGCAGCCAAGAAGAGGGGGCAAATCAGCCCCAGCATTTT.

The rearrangement uses TRBV7-8 and TRBJ1-5; tentative D call: TRBD1 (5 bases). Trimming shortened V by 2 bases and J by 6 bases, and 14 bases separated the two germline ends. The germline gives CDR1 SGHVS, CDR2 FQNEAQ. The CDR3 covers 15 residues. The CDR3 is CASSLTVGVPQPQHF. CDR3 bases: TGTGCCAGCAGCTTAACGGTAGGGGTGCCTCAGCCCCAGCATTTT.

This clonotype showed up many times. J is TRBJ2-1 and V is TRBV7-8; 10 bases align to TRBD2. The CDR3 consists of 18 residues. V shed 1 base and J 0 bases; nucleotides not matched to a gene: 6. CDR1 is SGHVS, CDR2 FQNEAQ, per germline. The CDR3 DNA reads TGTGCCAGCAGCTTAGTGGTTAGCGGGAGGACCTCCTACAATGAGCAGTTCTTC. Its protein product is CASSLVVSGRTSYNEQFF.

The chain links TRBV7-6 to TRBJ2-1; TRBD1 aligns across 7 bases. CDR3 length equals 14 residues. Germline V lookup: CDR1 SGHVS, CDR2 FNYEAQ. With 4 bases clipped from V and 7 bases from J, the junction kept 7 bases outside the gene matches. In nucleotides, the CDR3 is TGTGCCAGCAGCTCCCCGGGACAGACAAATGAGCAGTTCTTC. It translates to CASSSPGQTNEQFF.

This clonotype was detected a few times. The rearrangement joins TRBV23-1 to TRBJ1-1; tentative D call: TRBD1 (6 bases). TRBV23-1 is given ORF status, its function remaining uncertain. Trimming cost V 5 bases and J 1 base, with 11 bases left between them. CDR3 length: 14 residues. The CDR3 nucleotides are TGCGCCAGCAGTGTGACAGGAGAGAACACTGAAGCTTTCTTT. This translates into CASSVTGENTEAFF.

The V gene is TRBV20-1, the J gene TRBJ2-3, with unresolved D. The CDR3 has 13 residues. The germline V and J ends were trimmed by 3 bases and 0 bases, with 7 bases remaining between them. Germline CDR1 is DFQATT and CDR2 is SNEGSKA (reference sequence). The CDR3, as DNA: TGCAGTGCTAGTCTCCCCAGCACAGATACGCAGTATTTT. Protein: CSASLPSTDTQYF.